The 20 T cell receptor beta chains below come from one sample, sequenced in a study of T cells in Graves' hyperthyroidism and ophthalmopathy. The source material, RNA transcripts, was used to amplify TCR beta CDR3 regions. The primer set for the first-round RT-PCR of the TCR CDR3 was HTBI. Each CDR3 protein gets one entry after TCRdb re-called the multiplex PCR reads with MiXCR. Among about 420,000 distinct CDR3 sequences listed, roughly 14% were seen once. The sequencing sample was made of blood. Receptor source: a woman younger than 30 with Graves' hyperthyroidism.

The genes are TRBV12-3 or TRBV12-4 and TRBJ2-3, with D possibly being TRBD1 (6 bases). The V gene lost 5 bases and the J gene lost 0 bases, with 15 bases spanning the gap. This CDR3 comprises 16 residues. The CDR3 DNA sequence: TGTGCCAGCAGTCCTATTTCAGGGGTGAGCACAGATACGCAGTATTTT. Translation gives CASSPISGVSTDTQYF.

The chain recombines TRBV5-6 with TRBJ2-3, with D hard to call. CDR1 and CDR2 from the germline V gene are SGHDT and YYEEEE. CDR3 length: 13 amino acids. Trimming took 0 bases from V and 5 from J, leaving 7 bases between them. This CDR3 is CASSLVGLDTQYF. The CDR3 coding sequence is TGTGCCAGCAGCTTGGTAGGGTTAGATACGCAGTATTTT.

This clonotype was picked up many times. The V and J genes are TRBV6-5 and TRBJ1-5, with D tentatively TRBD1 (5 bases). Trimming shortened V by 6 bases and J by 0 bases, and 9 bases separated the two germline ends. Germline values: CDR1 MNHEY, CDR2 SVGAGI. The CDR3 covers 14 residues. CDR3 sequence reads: CASSYQGSNQPQHF. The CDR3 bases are TGTGCCAGCAGCTACCAGGGTAGCAATCAGCCCCAGCATTTT.

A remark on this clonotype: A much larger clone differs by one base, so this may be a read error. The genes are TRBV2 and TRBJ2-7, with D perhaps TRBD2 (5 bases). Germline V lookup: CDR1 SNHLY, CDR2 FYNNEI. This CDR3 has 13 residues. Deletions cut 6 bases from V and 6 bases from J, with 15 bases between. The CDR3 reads CASREGPRREQYF. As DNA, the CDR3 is TGTGCCAGCAGAGAGGGCCCCAGACGCGAGCAGTACTTC.

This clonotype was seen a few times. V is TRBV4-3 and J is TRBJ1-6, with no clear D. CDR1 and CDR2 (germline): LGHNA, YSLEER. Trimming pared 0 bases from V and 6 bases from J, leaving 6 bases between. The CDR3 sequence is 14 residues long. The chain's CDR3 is CASSQEASNSPLHF. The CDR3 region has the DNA TGCGCCAGCAGCCAAGAAGCCAGTAATTCACCCCTCCACTTT.

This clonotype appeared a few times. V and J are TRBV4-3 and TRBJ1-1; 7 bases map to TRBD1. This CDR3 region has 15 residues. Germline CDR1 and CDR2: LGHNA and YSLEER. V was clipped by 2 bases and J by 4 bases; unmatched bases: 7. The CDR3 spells CASSQTGVGSTEAFF. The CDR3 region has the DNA TGCGCCAGCAGCCAAACAGGGGTAGGGAGCACTGAAGCTTTCTTT.

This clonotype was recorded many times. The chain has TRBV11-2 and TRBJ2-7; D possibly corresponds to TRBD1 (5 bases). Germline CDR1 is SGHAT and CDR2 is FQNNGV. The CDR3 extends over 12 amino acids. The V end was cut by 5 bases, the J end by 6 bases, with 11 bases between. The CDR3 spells CASSPLRGEQYF. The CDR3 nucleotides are TGTGCCAGCAGCCCTCTTAGGGGCGAGCAGTACTTC.

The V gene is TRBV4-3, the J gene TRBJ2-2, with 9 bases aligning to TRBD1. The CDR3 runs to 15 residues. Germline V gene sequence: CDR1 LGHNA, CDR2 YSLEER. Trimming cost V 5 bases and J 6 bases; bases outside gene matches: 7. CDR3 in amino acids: CASSGGTGLPGELFF. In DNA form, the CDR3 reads TGCGCCAGCAGCGGAGGGACAGGGTTGCCCGGGGAGCTGTTTTTT.

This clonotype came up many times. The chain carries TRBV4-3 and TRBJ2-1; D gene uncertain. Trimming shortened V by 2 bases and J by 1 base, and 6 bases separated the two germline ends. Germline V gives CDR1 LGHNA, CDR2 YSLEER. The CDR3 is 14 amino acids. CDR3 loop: CASSQTYSYNEQFF. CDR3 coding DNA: TGCGCCAGCAGCCAAACGTATTCCTACAATGAGCAGTTCTTC.

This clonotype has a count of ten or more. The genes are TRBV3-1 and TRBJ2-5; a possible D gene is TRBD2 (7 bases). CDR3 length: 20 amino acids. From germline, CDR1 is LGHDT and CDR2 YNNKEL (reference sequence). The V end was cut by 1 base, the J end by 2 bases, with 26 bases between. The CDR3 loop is CASSQGLSAGAKVLQETQYF. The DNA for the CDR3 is TGTGCCAGCAGCCAAGGTCTTTCGGCGGGGGCCAAAGTACTACAAGAGACCCAGTACTTC.

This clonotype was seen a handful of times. The CDR3 DNA reads as TGCAGTGCTAGAGAGACAGGTGGTCATTCACCCCTCCACTTT. Encoded protein: CSARETGGHSPLHF. The chain carries TRBV20-1 and TRBJ1-6, with D perhaps TRBD1 (6 bases). This CDR3 has 14 amino acids. V lost 0 bases and J 8 bases, leaving 11 bases between the germline ends. Germline loops: CDR1 DFQATT, CDR2 SNEGSKA (reference sequence).

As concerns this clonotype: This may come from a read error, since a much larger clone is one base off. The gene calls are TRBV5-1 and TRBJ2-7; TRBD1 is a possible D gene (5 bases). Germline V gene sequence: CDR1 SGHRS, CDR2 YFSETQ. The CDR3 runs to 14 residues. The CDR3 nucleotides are TGCGCCGGCAGCTTGGATGAGGACATCACAGAGCAGTACTTC. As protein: CAGSLDEDITEQYF.

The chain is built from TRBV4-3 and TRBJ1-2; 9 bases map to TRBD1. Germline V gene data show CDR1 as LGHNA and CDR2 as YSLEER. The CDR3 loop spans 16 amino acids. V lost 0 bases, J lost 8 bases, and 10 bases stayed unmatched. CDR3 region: CASSQDLDRGDLGYTF. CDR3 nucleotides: TGCGCCAGCAGCCAAGACCTGGACAGGGGCGACTTAGGCTACACCTTC.

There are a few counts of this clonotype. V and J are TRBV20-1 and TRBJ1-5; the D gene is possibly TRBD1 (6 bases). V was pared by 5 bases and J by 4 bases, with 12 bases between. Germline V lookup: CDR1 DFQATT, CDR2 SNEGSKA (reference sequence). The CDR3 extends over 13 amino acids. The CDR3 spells CSAVTGGNQPQHF. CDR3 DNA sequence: TGCAGTGCTGTGACAGGCGGAAATCAGCCCCAGCATTTT.

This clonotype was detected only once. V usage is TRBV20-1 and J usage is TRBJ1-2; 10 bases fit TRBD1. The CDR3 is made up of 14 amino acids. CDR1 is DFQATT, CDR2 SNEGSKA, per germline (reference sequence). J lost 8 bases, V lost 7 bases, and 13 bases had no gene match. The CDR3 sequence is CSVIPGTGDWGYTF. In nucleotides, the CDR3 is TGCAGTGTTATACCGGGGACAGGGGACTGGGGCTACACCTTC.

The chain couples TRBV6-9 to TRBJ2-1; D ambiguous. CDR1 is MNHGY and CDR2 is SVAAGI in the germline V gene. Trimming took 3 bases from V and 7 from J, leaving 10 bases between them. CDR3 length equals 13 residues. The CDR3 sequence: CASSYRGRNEQFF. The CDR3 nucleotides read TGTGCCAGCAGTTACCGTGGTAGAAATGAGCAGTTCTTC.

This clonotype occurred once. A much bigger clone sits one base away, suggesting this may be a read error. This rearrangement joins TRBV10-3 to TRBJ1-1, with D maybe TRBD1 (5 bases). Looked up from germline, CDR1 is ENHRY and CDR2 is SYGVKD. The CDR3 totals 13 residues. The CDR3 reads CPASSRVRTEAFF. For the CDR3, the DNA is TGTCCCGCCAGTTCCAGGGTTCGCACTGAAGCTTTCTTT.

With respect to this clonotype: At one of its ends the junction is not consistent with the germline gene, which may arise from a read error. The CDR3 spells CAGSLVAGGRDQYF. The DNA of the CDR3 is TGTGCCGGCAGCTTAGTAGCGGGAGGTCGTGATCAGTACTTC. The chain combines TRBV7-9 with TRBJ2-4; 10 bases fit TRBD2. The CDR3 spans 14 residues. The V gene's germline CDR1 is SEHNR and CDR2 FQNEAQ (reference sequence).

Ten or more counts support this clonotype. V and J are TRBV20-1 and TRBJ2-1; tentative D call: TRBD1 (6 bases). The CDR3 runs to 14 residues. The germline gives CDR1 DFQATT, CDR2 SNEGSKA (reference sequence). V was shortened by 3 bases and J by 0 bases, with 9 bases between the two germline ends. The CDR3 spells CSAREGGSYNEQFF. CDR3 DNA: TGCAGTGCTAGGGAAGGGGGCTCCTACAATGAGCAGTTCTTC.

The chain's CDR3 is CAITRDDADTQYF. CDR3 coding DNA: TGTGCCATCACAAGGGACGACGCAGATACGCAGTATTTT. The chain has TRBV10-3 and TRBJ2-3; D is tentatively TRBD1 or TRBD2 (5 bases each). The V gene's germline CDR1 is ENHRY and CDR2 SYGVKD. The CDR3 has 13 amino acids. V was shortened by 7 bases and J by 4 bases, with 12 bases between the two germline ends.